This T cell receptor (beta chain) was recovered during a study of T cell changes during pregnancy in multiple sclerosis. The germline V gene encodes CDR1 MDHEN and CDR2 SYDVKM. Trimming cost V 2 bases and J 5 bases, with 7 bases left between them. The CDR3 has 13 amino acids. TCRdb keeps only in-frame clones here, not all; method: immunoSEQ multiplex PCR. In the table there are roughly 50,000 clones, around 94% of which are singletons. This TCR was recovered from a female donor with multiple sclerosis, enrolled in a pregnancy study. This specimen was CD8+ T cells from peripheral blood mononuclear cells, taken in the third trimester of pregnancy. The chain joins TRBV28 to TRBJ1-3; a weak D match, TRBD1 (6 bases). The CDR3 is CASSLGQRNTIYF. The CDR3 nucleotides read TGTGCCAGCAGTTTAGGACAGCGAAACACCATATATTTT.